The clone carrying this T cell receptor beta chain came up many times. What was amplified from RNA transcripts were TCR beta CDR3 regions. An initial round of RT-PCR targeting the TCR CDR3 relied on the HTBI primer set. TCRdb processed the multiplex PCR reads anew with MiXCR; each CDR3 protein has one entry. The table shows about 350,000 distinct CDR3 sequences, with around 14% occurring only once. This sample was taken from a study of T cells in Graves' hyperthyroidism and ophthalmopathy. V gave up 8 bases and J gave up 7 bases, with 6 bases separating them. Germline assignment: CDR1 MGHDK and CDR2 SYGVNS. CDR3 size: 10 residues. Graves' hyperthyroidism was deemed stable absent ophthalmopathy progression within 18 months. The patients, who ranged from 18 to 65 in age, presented with newly diagnosed hyperthyroidism lasting under 2 months. Exclusion criteria comprised uncontrolled infection, other autoimmune disease, pregnancy or lactation. Source material for PBMCs was about 10 ml fresh peripheral blood.

Source material: blood. The receptor was derived from a woman in her 30s with Graves' hyperthyroidism. V and J are TRBV25-1 and TRBJ2-1; D is uncertain. The chain's CDR3 is CASARNEQFF. The CDR3 DNA follows: TGTGCCAGCGCCCGAAATGAGCAGTTCTTC.